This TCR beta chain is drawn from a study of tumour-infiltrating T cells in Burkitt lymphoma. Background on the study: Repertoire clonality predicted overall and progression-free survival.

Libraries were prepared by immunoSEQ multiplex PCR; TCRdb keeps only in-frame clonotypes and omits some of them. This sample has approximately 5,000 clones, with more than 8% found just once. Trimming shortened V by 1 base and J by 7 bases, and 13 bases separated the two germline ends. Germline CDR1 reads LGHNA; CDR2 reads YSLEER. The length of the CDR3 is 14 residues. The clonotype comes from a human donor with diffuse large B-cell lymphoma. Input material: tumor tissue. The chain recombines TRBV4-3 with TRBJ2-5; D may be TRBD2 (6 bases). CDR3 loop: CASSQGAGGGTQYF. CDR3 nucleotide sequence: TGCGCCAGCAGCCAAGGAGCGGGCGGTGGGACCCAGTACTTC.